A single sample gave rise to the 8 T cell receptor beta chains below, sequenced in a study of Ad26.COV2.S vaccination and SARS-CoV-2 variants. Treatment given: some 19 received Ad26.COV2.S at low or high dose, single or two shots; about 5 received placebo; per-sample allocation not given. The samples date from day 63 after the first vaccine or placebo injection. Produced via immunoSEQ multiplex PCR; TCRdb's table is partial and in-frame only. The sample yields roughly 300,000 clones, less than 90% seen once. The sample in question was peripheral blood, obtained in a trial of Ad26.COV2.S vaccine versus placebo. The source of these receptors is a person aged 18-60 years who received the Ad26.COV2.S COVID-19 vaccine or a placebo.

This clone turned up a few times. This chain uses TRBV7-2 with TRBJ1-2, with no clear D. Germline CDR1 is SGHTA and CDR2 is FQGNSA. The CDR3 runs to 14 residues. V was pared by 5 bases and J by 4 bases, with 14 bases between. The DNA for the CDR3 is TGTGCCAGCAGCATAGAAGGGCACTTCTATGGCTACACCTTC. Protein product: CASSIEGHFYGYTF.

The gene calls are TRBV29-1 and TRBJ1-5; TRBD1 matches 8 bases. The CDR3 loop spans 13 amino acids. The J segment lost 7 bases and the V segment lost 6 bases, leaving 8 bases of the junction unmatched. CDR1 and CDR2 from the germline V gene are SQVTM and ANQGSEA. The DNA of the CDR3 is TGCAGCGTCTCAGGGGGCGTCGGCCAGCCCCAGCATTTT. Translated, it gives CSVSGGVGQPQHF.

The chain is built from TRBV7-6 and TRBJ2-5; 7 positions agree with TRBD1. Germline V lookup: CDR1 SGHVS, CDR2 FNYEAQ. The V gene end was trimmed by 2 bases and the J gene end by 4 bases; junction bases not matched to a gene: 4. CDR3 length: 14 amino acids. The CDR3 is CASSLTGAGETQYF. CDR3 nucleotide sequence: TGTGCCAGCAGCTTAACAGGGGCGGGAGAGACCCAGTACTTC. The entire variable domain, with the rest obtained from reference TRBV7-6 and TRBJ2-5, is as follows: GAGVSQSPRYKVTKRGQDVALRCDPISGHVSLYWYRQALGQGPEFLTYFNYEAQQDKSGLPNDRFSAERPEGSISTLTIQRTEQRDSAMYRCASSLTGAGETQYFGPGTRLLVL.

The chain carries TRBV7-9 and TRBJ1-1, with TRBD1 matching 8 bases. Germline CDR1 and CDR2: SEHNR and FQNEAQ (reference sequence). This CDR3 has 16 residues. Trimming cost V 5 bases and J 4 bases; bases outside gene matches: 12. The CDR3 reads CASSRGTLTGGTEAFF. The CDR3 coding sequence is TGTGCCAGCAGCCGAGGGACGTTAACAGGGGGCACTGAAGCTTTCTTT.

The chain couples TRBV18 to TRBJ1-2; D remains ambiguous. This CDR3 comprises 14 residues. CDR1 and CDR2 (germline): KGHSH, LQKENI. V gave up 3 bases and J gave up 8 bases, with 16 bases separating them. The CDR3 loop reads CASSPDDLPEGYTF. The CDR3 nucleotides are TGTGCCAGCTCACCCGACGACCTGCCGGAGGGCTACACCTTC.

Points on this clone: At the DNA level, this CDR3 is encoded by other sequences in the same sample as well. This chain uses TRBV27 with TRBJ1-2; 9 bases agree with TRBD1. The trim removed 4 bases at V and 4 bases at J, leaving 4 bases unmatched. This CDR3 contains 14 residues. The germline gives CDR1 MNHEY, CDR2 SMNVEV (reference sequence). CDR3 residues: CASSSTGGVYGYTF. CDR3 in DNA: TGTGCCAGCAGTTCGACAGGGGGGGTCTATGGCTACACCTTC.

This chain uses TRBV10-3 with TRBJ1-1, with D possibly matching TRBD1 (6 bases). This CDR3 comprises 15 residues. Looked up from germline, CDR1 is ENHRY and CDR2 is SYGVKD. V was clipped by 8 bases and J by 5 bases, with 21 bases between them. The CDR3 spells CAIRAGTNVRTEAFF. CDR3 nucleotides: TGTGCCATCCGGGCCGGGACAAACGTAAGGACTGAAGCTTTCTTT.

Notes on this clone: Sequence at one end of the junction differs from germline and may be a read error. This chain connects TRBV6-2 or TRBV6-3 to TRBJ1-5; D may be TRBD1 (6 bases). CDR1 and CDR2 from the germline V gene are MNHEY and SVGEGT. This CDR3 has 17 residues. CDR3 loop: CASTYSGGQMSNQPQHF. The CDR3 DNA is TGTGCCAGCACTTACTCCGGGGGCCAGATGAGCAATCAGCCCCAGCATTTT.